This TCR beta chain was captured by sequencing in a study of shared clonotypes between healthy human individuals. Sequenced by immunoSEQ multiplex PCR; TCRdb stores in-frame clones only, minus some. Counted here are about 870,000 clones, 85% to 95% occurring once; the ten biggest clones make up under 30%. V lost 0 bases and J lost 6, with 9 bases in between. CDR1 is MNHEY, CDR2 SVGAGI, per germline. The CDR3 is made up of 13 amino acids. The naive CD8 population came from CD45RO-negative cells selected for CCR7, without terminally differentiated effector memory CD45RA+ cells. The donor population consisted of healthy HIV-negative adults with no recent acute infections or vaccinations. A remark on this clone: Its antigen is not known.

Study outcomes and limitations: Shared clonotypes: about 5% naive CD4, about 3.5% naive CD8, less than 2.5% memory CD4, about 0.41% memory CD8.

Sample: naive CD8+ T cells sorted from blood. V is TRBV6-5 and J is TRBJ2-7; D uncertain. The origin of this receptor is a man aged 25 to 40 in good health. The CDR3 spells CASSYSESSEQYF. DNA of the CDR3: TGTGCCAGCAGTTACTCCGAGTCGAGCGAGCAGTACTTC.